This T cell receptor beta chain was found in a study of Japanese encephalitis immunity and Zika vaccine responses listed by TCRdb under 2021. Broadly, across the study: Three 5.0 ug doses of alum-adjuvanted ZPIV were administered to included participants at weeks 0, 4 and 28. Two to three months ahead of the first ZPIV dose, about a dozen participants were given JEV vaccine (IXIARO) as a two-dose regimen with the doses 28 days apart. One dose of YFV vaccine (YF-VAX) was administered before ZPIV to roughly 12 participants, and roughly 10 participants were flavivirus-naive. For TCR sequencing, six representative participants were chosen from each pre-vaccination group, with samples at week 0 (after pre-vaccination, before ZPIV) and week 52. TCR repertoires from a few flavivirus-naive individuals were additionally analyzed at weeks 2, 6 and 52 after the start of ZPIV vaccination. The stimulations used peptide pools from ZIKV structural proteins divided into flavivirus-conserved and non-conserved sets, or JEV or YFV peptides that matched the pre-vaccination. The ZIKV peptides, 15-mers that overlapped by 11 residues, were chosen for containing NetMHCpan/NetMHCII-predicted epitopes with affinity below 50 nM. The study asked whether earlier vaccination against Japanese encephalitis virus (JEV) or yellow fever virus (YFV) shaped CD4 T cell responses to the Zika vaccine.

After labeling with CellTrace CFSE, PBMCs were cultured for less than 7 days in RPMI containing roughly 7.5% human serum along with peptide pools, each at about 0.98 ug/mL. On a BD FACSAria, proliferating CD4 T cells were sorted without fixation as live CD56-CD19-CD16-CD3+CD4+ CFSE-low cells. Enrolled adults were healthy and were found to be seronegative for ZIKV, JEV, YFV, DENV and WNV by microneutralization screening. Samples came from a phase 1, double-blinded, randomized, placebo-controlled trial of an alum-adjuvanted Zika purified-inactivated virus (ZPIV) vaccine. Peripheral blood mononuclear cells were isolated by standard procedure and stored frozen in liquid nitrogen until use. About this clonotype: No much larger clonotype is one base removed from it; base qualities were not supplied.

The full study reports these points: Higher repertoire similarity across time-points and stimulations was observed in JEV-pre-vaccinated donors than in YFV-pre-vaccinated donors, indicating that more clonotypes were common to ZIKV and JEV stimulation. Samples were clustered by participant, with no similarity observed between individuals, suggesting that no public TCRs were detected. Only a few individuals showed CD8 T cell responses to the ZIKV peptide pools, and those responses were of very low magnitude. The analysis was restricted to a subset of trial participants with three doses and adequate samples, and the entire vaccinated cohort was not analyzed. In JEV-pre-vaccinated donors, the repertoire richness of CD4 T cells responding to conserved ZIKV epitopes dropped significantly after ZPIV. Sample size limitations prevented peptide-pool deconvolution, so the individual peptides driving cross-reactive responses were not identified.

Libraries were made using 5' RACE. Before sequencing, TCRbeta libraries were pooled in proportion to the sorted cell numbers of each library. RNAzol RT was used to extract total RNA from the sorted cells, and cDNA was then synthesized using an oligo(dT) primer together with a template-switching oligo. The TCRbeta V-CDR3-J region was amplified by PCR with Kapa HiFi between a SMARTer oligo primer and a TCRbeta constant-region primer. Illumina adaptors and sample-specific index barcodes were added in a second PCR, followed by HighPrep bead cleanup and Bioanalyzer confirmation of a band of roughly 650 bp. Sequencing of the libraries was done on an Illumina MiSeq using 2x151 bp paired-end reads. Processing in the source paper ran as follows. An in-house Java program demultiplexed the reads, and MiXCR assigned TCRbeta annotations and counted clonotypes. Repertoire overlap used Morisita-Horn indices from the R package vegan, with UPGMA clustering and Circos plots of recurring clonotypes. Shannon diversity and richness were normalized to the maximum possible value based on input cell numbers, so that values between 0 and 1 were obtained. CDR3beta sequences were aligned using MUSCLE, distances were calculated using SeqinR, and multidimensional scaling was plotted in R. TCRdb passed the public sequencing reads through fastp at Q25 and MiXCR, retaining productive beta sequences. CDR3 protein duplicates are merged, each entry listing the most common genes and DNA. The V and J calls shown here were made by TCRdb, not taken from the authors' results. A total of some 1,700 distinct CDR3 sequences appear in this sample, less than 5.5% of them only once. 28% of the sample goes to the ten largest clones.

Its CDR3 holds 14 amino acids, cysteine through phenylalanine. Just CDR3 DNA is preserved here, 42 bases in frame from base 1. V loses 7 bases at its end and J loses 3 bases; junction bases beyond the gene matches: 7. The germline V gene specifies MDHEN as CDR1 and SYDVKM as CDR2. The material was antigen-activated CD4+ T cells from blood, cultured, obtained during a Zika inactivated vaccine study. The receptor's source is an adult woman who received an inactivated Zika virus vaccine. The chain is encoded by TRBV28 joined to TRBJ1-2; the central 8 bases match TRBD1. The CDR3: CASILPGGDYGYTF. In nucleotide form, the sequence is TGTGCCAGCATCCTCCCAGGGGGCGACTATGGCTACACCTTC.